The 27 T cell receptor beta chains below were found in one sample sequenced in a study of blood T cell repertoires in COVID-19. The data were produced by immunoSEQ multiplex PCR, yet TCRdb's version contains in-frame clones alone and is incomplete. The sample lists around 140,000 clones, roughly 80% occurring once. Material: peripheral blood. All receptors derive from a woman older than 75 with acute or convalescent COVID-19.

The rearrangement links TRBV6-2 or TRBV6-3 to TRBJ1-3; D uncertain. The CDR3 is made up of 15 amino acids. Per the germline V gene, CDR1 is MNHEY and CDR2 is SVGEGT. The V end lost 6 bases, the J end lost 3 bases, and 15 bases lay between the germline ends. As DNA, the CDR3 is TGTGCCAGCAGCGACCCCGGGAGAGATGGAAACACCATATATTTT. Translating gives CASSDPGRDGNTIYF.

V gene TRBV19 combines with J gene TRBJ1-2; 9 positions match TRBD1. The V gene end was trimmed by 4 bases and the J gene end by 7 bases; junction bases not matched to a gene: 4. Germline CDR1 LNHDA, CDR2 SQIVND (reference sequence). This CDR3 is 13 amino acids long. The DNA for the CDR3 is TGTGCCAGTAGTAGGGACAGGGAGTTTGGCTACACCTTC. This gives the protein CASSRDREFGYTF. The whole variable domain, remainder taken from reference TRBV19 and TRBJ1-2, is DGGITQSPKYLFRKEGQNVTLSCEQNLNHDAMYWYRQDPGQGLRLIYYSQIVNDFQKGDIAEGYSVSREKKESFPLTVTSAQKNPTAFYLCASSRDREFGYTFGSGTRLTVV.

In its sample, this clone was seen a few times. The chain carries TRBV7-9 and TRBJ1-4; tentatively, D is TRBD1 (5 bases). CDR1 is SEHNR, CDR2 FQNEAQ, per germline (reference sequence). This CDR3 comprises 16 residues. Trimming took 1 base from V and 8 from J, leaving 17 bases between them. The CDR3: CASSLVIGRAGEKLFF. Written as DNA, the CDR3 is TGTGCCAGCAGCTTAGTAATCGGCAGGGCGGGGGAAAAACTGTTTTTT.

This chain connects TRBV4-1 to TRBJ2-7; 7 bases are a match to TRBD1. The CDR3 is made up of 16 amino acids. V trimming: 3 bases; J trimming: 9 bases; junction bases outside the gene matches: 17. Germline V CDR1 and CDR2: MGHRA, YSYEKL. The CDR3 sequence: CASSQPTGAGALWQYF. The CDR3, as DNA: TGCGCCAGCAGCCAGCCCACAGGGGCCGGCGCGCTTTGGCAGTACTTC.

The chain has TRBV25-1 and TRBJ2-5; 8 bases agree with TRBD1. With V trimmed by 5 bases and J by 4 bases, 9 bases remained unmatched. This CDR3 region has 15 residues. Germline V lookup: CDR1 MGHDK, CDR2 SYGVNS. CDR3 amino acids: CASSRAGGLRETQYF. CDR3 sequence (DNA): TGTGCCAGCAGTCGAGCAGGGGGCTTGCGAGAGACCCAGTACTTC.

The chain has TRBV6-5 and TRBJ1-3, with D uncertain. Trimming cost V 2 bases and J 1 base, with 9 bases left between them. CDR3 length equals 15 residues. Germline CDR1 and CDR2: MNHEY and SVGAGI. CDR3 bases: TGTGCCAGCAGTTACGGACTATCATCTGGAAACACCATATATTTT. Encoded protein: CASSYGLSSGNTIYF.

The J gene is TRBJ1-1, the V gene TRBV19; TRBD1 is a possible D gene (5 bases). The V and J ends lost 2 bases and 1 base respectively, with 14 bases between them. CDR3 length equals 16 residues. The V gene's germline CDR1 is LNHDA and CDR2 SQIVND (reference sequence). CDR3 residues: CASSIRQGSRNTEAFF. Here the CDR3 DNA reads TGTGCCAGTAGTATACGTCAGGGCTCGAGGAACACTGAAGCTTTCTTT.

The chain has TRBV5-6 and TRBJ2-7; 9 bases fit TRBD2. V trimming: 6 bases; J trimming: 2 bases; junction bases outside the gene matches: 6. The CDR3 is 14 residues long. Germline V gene sequence: CDR1 SGHDT, CDR2 YYEEEE. CDR3 loop: CASTLLAGPYEQYF. CDR3 DNA sequence: TGTGCCAGCACCCTCCTAGCGGGACCCTACGAGCAGTACTTC. Filled out from reference TRBV5-6 and TRBJ2-7, the complete variable domain reads DAGVTQSPTHLIKTRGQQVTLRCSPKSGHDTVSWYQQALGQGPQFIFQYYEEEERQRGNFPDRFSGHQFPNYSSELNVNALLLGDSALYLCASTLLAGPYEQYFGPGTRLTVT.

This chain links TRBV19 with TRBJ1-1; 9 nucleotides match TRBD1. The CDR3 runs 14 residues. The V segment lost 6 bases and the J segment 2 bases; nucleotides outside the gene matches: 4. CDR1 LNHDA and CDR2 SQIVND come from the germline V gene (reference sequence). The chain's CDR3 is CASSRDRANTEAFF. In DNA, the CDR3 is TGTGCCAGTAGCCGGGACAGGGCTAACACTGAAGCTTTCTTT.

The chain uses TRBV19 and TRBJ1-5, with D tentatively TRBD1 (5 bases). Per germline, CDR1 LNHDA and CDR2 SQIVND (reference sequence). With 6 bases removed from V and 2 bases from J, the gap between germline ends came to 17 bases. The CDR3 has 16 residues. The CDR3 spells CASRTGALRGNQPQHF. The CDR3 coding sequence is TGTGCCAGTAGAACAGGTGCCCTCCGGGGCAATCAGCCCCAGCATTTT.

This chain joins TRBV6-2 or TRBV6-3 and TRBJ1-6, with 7 bases aligning to TRBD1. Germline CDR1 and CDR2: MNHEY and SVGEGT. With V trimmed by 4 bases and J by 7 bases, 7 bases remained unmatched. This CDR3 has 15 residues. The CDR3 sequence: CASSSPGTANSPLHF. The CDR3 bases are TGTGCCAGCAGTTCCCCTGGGACAGCCAATTCACCCCTCCACTTT.

The chain has TRBV19 and TRBJ2-5, with TRBD2 as a possible D gene (5 bases). The CDR3 length is 12 residues. Germline lookup yields CDR1 LNHDA and CDR2 SQIVND (reference sequence). Trimming cost V 5 bases and J 3 bases, with 7 bases left between them. The CDR3 sequence is CASSEGKETQYF. CDR3 bases: TGTGCCAGTAGTGAGGGAAAAGAGACCCAGTACTTC.

The V gene is TRBV6-6, the J gene TRBJ2-7; no firm D call. This CDR3 is 11 amino acids long. CDR1 and CDR2 from the germline V gene are MNHNY and SVGAGI (reference sequence). Deletions cut 5 bases from V and 3 bases from J, with 5 bases between. CDR3 coding DNA: TGTGCCAGCAGTCTAAACTACGAGCAGTACTTC. It specifies CASSLNYEQYF.

V and J are TRBV13 and TRBJ2-4, with D possibly TRBD2 on 6 matching bases. The V gene lost 3 bases and the J gene lost 3 bases, with 6 bases spanning the gap. CDR1 PRHDT and CDR2 FYEKMQ come from the germline V gene (reference sequence). This CDR3 has 13 amino acids. The CDR3 protein is CASSLDYKNIQYF. CDR3 DNA: TGTGCCAGCAGCTTGGACTACAAAAACATTCAGTACTTC.

The chain has TRBV7-9 and TRBJ2-5; D not resolved. The CDR3 length is 14 residues. The V gene lost 5 bases and the J gene lost 4 bases, with 14 bases spanning the gap. Germline V gene sequence: CDR1 SEHNR, CDR2 FQNEAQ (reference sequence). CDR3 in amino acids: CASSRSGIRETQYF. The CDR3, as DNA: TGTGCCAGCAGCCGGTCGGGTATCCGAGAGACCCAGTACTTC.

The chain combines TRBV2 with TRBJ1-5; 10 bases align to TRBD1. The length of the CDR3 is 14 residues. J lost 5 bases, V lost 6 bases, and 4 bases had no gene match. The V gene's germline CDR1 is SNHLY and CDR2 FYNNEI. The CDR3 nucleotides are TGTGCCAGCAGACGGGACAGGGGATATCAGCCCCAGCATTTT. This gives the protein CASRRDRGYQPQHF.

This clone has a single count. The chain carries TRBV7-2 and TRBJ2-7; 7 bases line up with TRBD2. The J segment lost 4 bases and the V segment lost 5 bases, leaving 8 bases of the junction unmatched. The CDR3 has 14 amino acids. Germline CDR1 and CDR2: SGHTA and FQGNSA. The CDR3 loop is CASSIIGRIYEQYF. CDR3 nucleotides: TGTGCCAGCAGCATCATCGGGAGGATATACGAGCAGTACTTC.

This clone was observed many times. The chain joins TRBV11-2 to TRBJ2-1, with 12 bases aligning to TRBD2. Looked up from germline, CDR1 is SGHAT and CDR2 is FQNNGV. CDR3 length: 18 amino acids. Losses at the gene ends were 6 bases for V and 4 bases for J; bases not matched to a gene: 13. CDR3: CASRAFLTSGSRYNEQFF. CDR3 bases: TGTGCCAGCAGAGCCTTTCTGACTAGCGGGAGCAGGTACAATGAGCAGTTCTTC.

The gene calls are TRBV27 and TRBJ2-7, with 11 bases lining up with TRBD2. V shed 5 bases, J shed 6 bases, and the junction held 15 bases outside the gene matches. The CDR3 consists of 17 residues. Per the germline V gene, CDR1 is MNHEY and CDR2 is SMNVEV (reference sequence). The CDR3 sequence: CASSQAPLAGGPGEQYF. CDR3 sequence (DNA): TGTGCCAGCAGTCAAGCCCCATTAGCGGGAGGGCCGGGCGAGCAGTACTTC.

The chain has TRBV20-1 and TRBJ1-1; the D is unclear. Per the germline V gene, CDR1 is DFQATT and CDR2 is SNEGSKA (reference sequence). This CDR3 is built from 11 residues. The CDR3 here is CSGWLNTEAFF. DNA of the CDR3: TGCTCAGGATGGTTGAACACTGAAGCTTTCTTT.

The chain employs TRBV7-9 and TRBJ2-7; TRBD2 matches at 8 bases. The CDR3 contains 15 residues. Germline V gene data show CDR1 as SEHNR and CDR2 as FQNEAQ (reference sequence). V lost 5 bases, J lost 3 bases, and 9 bases stayed unmatched. The CDR3: CASSLPRGGDYEQYF. The CDR3 DNA reads TGTGCCAGCAGCCTCCCCCGGGGGGGAGACTACGAGCAGTACTTC.

The chain has TRBV16 and TRBJ1-1; D call uncertain. This CDR3 spans 15 amino acids. V was trimmed by 4 bases and J by 1 base, leaving 13 bases between them. Germline lookup yields CDR1 KGHSY and CDR2 FQNENV. CDR3 residues: CASSPSRQPNTEAFF. The DNA for the CDR3 is TGTGCCAGCAGCCCTTCGAGGCAGCCGAACACTGAAGCTTTCTTT.

This chain joins TRBV19 and TRBJ2-7, with D maybe TRBD1 (5 bases). The CDR3 covers 13 residues. V lost 2 bases, J lost 4 bases, and 9 bases lay in between. Per the germline V gene, CDR1 is LNHDA and CDR2 is SQIVND (reference sequence). CDR3 in amino acids: CASSIRQGYEQYF. Here the CDR3 DNA reads TGTGCCAGTAGTATACGGCAGGGTTACGAGCAGTACTTC.

The chain combines TRBV7-9 with TRBJ1-6, with 8 bases identical to TRBD1. Germline loops: CDR1 SEHNR, CDR2 FQNEAQ (reference sequence). J was trimmed by 9 bases and V by 1 base; bases with no gene match: 8. The CDR3 spans 16 residues. CDR3 sequence: CASSLVQQGAPSPLHF. In nucleotides, the CDR3 is TGTGCCAGCAGCTTAGTACAGCAGGGGGCTCCTTCACCCCTCCACTTT.

The CDR3 loop is CASSHREGLYQPQHF. The CDR3 coding sequence is TGTGCCAGCAGCCATAGGGAGGGGCTCTATCAGCCCCAGCATTTT. The chain has TRBV16 and TRBJ1-5, with D tentatively TRBD1 (5 bases). The V and J ends lost 3 bases and 5 bases respectively, with 14 bases between them. The CDR3 totals 15 residues. Looked up from germline, CDR1 is KGHSY and CDR2 is FQNENV. Together with reference TRBV16 and TRBJ1-5, the CDR3 gives the full variable domain: GEEVAQTPKHLVRGEGQKAKLYCAPIKGHSYVFWYQQVLKNEFKFLISFQNENVFDETGMPKERFSAKCLPNSPCSLEIQATKLEDSAVYFCASSHREGLYQPQHFGDGTRLSIL.

The chain links TRBV7-9 to TRBJ1-1; D is unclear. The germline V and J ends were trimmed by 6 bases and 1 base, with 6 bases remaining between them. This CDR3 is built from 12 residues. The germline CDR1 and CDR2 sequences are SEHNR and FQNEAQ (reference sequence). The CDR3 region is CASRHKNTEAFF. CDR3 nucleotide sequence: TGTGCCAGCAGGCACAAGAACACTGAAGCTTTCTTT.

This clone was detected a few times. The chain recombines TRBV19 with TRBJ1-5; 9 bases align to TRBD1. V lost 6 bases to trimming and J lost 7 bases; unmatched junction nucleotides: 7. The CDR3 is 14 residues long. CDR1 and CDR2 from the germline V gene are LNHDA and SQIVND (reference sequence). In DNA, the CDR3 is TGTGCCAGTAGCGAGACAGGGGGTCAACAGCCCCAGCATTTT. Translation: CASSETGGQQPQHF.